The clone carrying this T cell receptor beta chain was seen only once. Its specificity is not known. Germline V gene data show CDR1 as SGDLS and CDR2 as YYNGEE. The CDR3 extends over 16 amino acids. The V segment lost 0 bases and the J segment 4 bases; nucleotides outside the gene matches: 6. Profiled with immunoSEQ multiplex PCR; TCRdb holds only in-frame clones, not every one. The table lists some 96,000 clones, around 87% of them singletons. This specimen belongs to a study of T cell responses to AZD1222 COVID-19 vaccine. The study, taken as a whole, reports: Clonal diversity was possibly underestimated; the donors were predominantly white British and more often female. Vaccine-associated CD4 TCRs spanned spike, dominant at 160-218 and 743-854.

This sample comprised peripheral blood, obtained on day 0 of MenACWY control vaccination. The genes are TRBV9 and TRBJ2-1; the match to TRBD2 covers 8 bases. This clonotype was sampled from an adult in good health. The chain's CDR3 is CASSVARTSGYNEQFF. CDR3 in DNA: TGTGCCAGCAGCGTAGCTAGAACTAGCGGTTACAATGAGCAGTTCTTC. Drawing the rest from reference TRBV9 and TRBJ2-1, the complete variable domain is DSGVTQTPKHLITATGQRVTLRCSPRSGDLSVYWYQQSLDQGLQFLIQYYNGEERAKGNILERFSAQQFPDLHSELNLSSLELGDSALYFCASSVARTSGYNEQFFGPGTRLTVL.